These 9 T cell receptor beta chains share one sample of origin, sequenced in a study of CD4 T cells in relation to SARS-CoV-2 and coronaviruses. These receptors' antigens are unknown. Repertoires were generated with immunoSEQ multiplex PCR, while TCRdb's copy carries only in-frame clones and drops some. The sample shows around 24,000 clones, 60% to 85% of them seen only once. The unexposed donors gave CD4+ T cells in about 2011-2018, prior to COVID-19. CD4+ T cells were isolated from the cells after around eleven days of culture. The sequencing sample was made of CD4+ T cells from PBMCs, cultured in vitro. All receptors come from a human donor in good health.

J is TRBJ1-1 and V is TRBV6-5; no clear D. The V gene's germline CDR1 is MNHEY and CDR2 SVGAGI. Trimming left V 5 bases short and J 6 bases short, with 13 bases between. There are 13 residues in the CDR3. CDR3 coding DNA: TGTGCCAGCAGTCAGGCTCGACGGGCTGAAGCTTTCTTT. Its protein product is CASSQARRAEAFF.

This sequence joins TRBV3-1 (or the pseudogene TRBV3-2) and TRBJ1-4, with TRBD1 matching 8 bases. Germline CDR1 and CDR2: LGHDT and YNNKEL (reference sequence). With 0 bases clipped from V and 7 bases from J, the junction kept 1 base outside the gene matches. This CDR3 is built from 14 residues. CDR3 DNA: TGTGCCAGCAGCCAAGACAGGGGGCCTGAAAAACTGTTTTTT. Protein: CASSQDRGPEKLFF.

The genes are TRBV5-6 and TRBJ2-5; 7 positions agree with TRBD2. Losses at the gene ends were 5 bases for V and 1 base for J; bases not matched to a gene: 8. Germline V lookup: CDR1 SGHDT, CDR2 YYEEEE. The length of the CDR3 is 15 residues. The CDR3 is CASSFGLAGQETQYF. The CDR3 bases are TGTGCCAGCAGTTTTGGGTTAGCGGGCCAAGAGACCCAGTACTTC.

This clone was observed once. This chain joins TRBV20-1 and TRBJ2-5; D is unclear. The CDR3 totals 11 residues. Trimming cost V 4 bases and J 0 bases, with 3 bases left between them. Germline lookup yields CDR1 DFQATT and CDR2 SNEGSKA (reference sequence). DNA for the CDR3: TGCAGTGCTACACACCAAGAGACCCAGTACTTC. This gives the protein CSATHQETQYF.

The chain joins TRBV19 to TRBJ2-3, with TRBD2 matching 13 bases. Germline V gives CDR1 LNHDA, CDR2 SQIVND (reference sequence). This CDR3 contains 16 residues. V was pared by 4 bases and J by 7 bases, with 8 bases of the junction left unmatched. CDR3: CASSKTGTSGKNTQYF. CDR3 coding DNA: TGTGCCAGTAGTAAGACCGGGACTAGCGGGAAGAATACGCAGTATTTT.

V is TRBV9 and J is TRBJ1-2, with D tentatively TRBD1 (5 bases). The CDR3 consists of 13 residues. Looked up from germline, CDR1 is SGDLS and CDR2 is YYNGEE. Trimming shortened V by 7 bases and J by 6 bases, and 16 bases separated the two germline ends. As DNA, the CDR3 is TGTGCCAGCGGTGTGGGGGTACTAGATGGCTACACCTTC. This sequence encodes CASGVGVLDGYTF.

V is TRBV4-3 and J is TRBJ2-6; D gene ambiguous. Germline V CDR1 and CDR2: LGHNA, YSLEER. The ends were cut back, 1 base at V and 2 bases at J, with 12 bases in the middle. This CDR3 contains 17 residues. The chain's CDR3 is CASSQGTESAGANVLTF. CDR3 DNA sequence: TGCGCCAGCAGCCAAGGTACAGAATCGGCTGGGGCCAACGTCCTGACTTTC.

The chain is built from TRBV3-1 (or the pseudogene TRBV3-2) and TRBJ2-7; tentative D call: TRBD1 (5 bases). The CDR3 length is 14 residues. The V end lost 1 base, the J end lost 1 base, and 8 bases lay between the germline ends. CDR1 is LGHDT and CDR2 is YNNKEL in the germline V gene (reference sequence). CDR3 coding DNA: TGTGCCAGCAGCCAAGGGACACCTTCCTACGAGCAGTACTTC. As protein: CASSQGTPSYEQYF.

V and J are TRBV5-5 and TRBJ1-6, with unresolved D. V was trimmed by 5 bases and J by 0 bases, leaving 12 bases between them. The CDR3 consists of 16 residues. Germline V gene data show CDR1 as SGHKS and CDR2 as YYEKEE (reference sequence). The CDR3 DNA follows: TGTGCCAGCAGAGGTGAGGAGAGCTCCTATAATTCACCCCTCCACTTT. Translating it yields CASRGEESSYNSPLHF.